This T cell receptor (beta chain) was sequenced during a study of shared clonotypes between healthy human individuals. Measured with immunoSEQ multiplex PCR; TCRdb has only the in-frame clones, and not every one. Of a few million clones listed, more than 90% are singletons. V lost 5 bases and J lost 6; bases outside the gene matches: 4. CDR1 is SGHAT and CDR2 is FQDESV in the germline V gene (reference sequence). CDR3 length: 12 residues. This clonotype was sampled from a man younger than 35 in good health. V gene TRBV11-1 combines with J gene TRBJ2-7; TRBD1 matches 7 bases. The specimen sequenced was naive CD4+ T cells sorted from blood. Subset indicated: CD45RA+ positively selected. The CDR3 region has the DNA TGTGCCAGCAGCCGGGACAGCTTCGAGCAGTACTTC. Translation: CASSRDSFEQYF.